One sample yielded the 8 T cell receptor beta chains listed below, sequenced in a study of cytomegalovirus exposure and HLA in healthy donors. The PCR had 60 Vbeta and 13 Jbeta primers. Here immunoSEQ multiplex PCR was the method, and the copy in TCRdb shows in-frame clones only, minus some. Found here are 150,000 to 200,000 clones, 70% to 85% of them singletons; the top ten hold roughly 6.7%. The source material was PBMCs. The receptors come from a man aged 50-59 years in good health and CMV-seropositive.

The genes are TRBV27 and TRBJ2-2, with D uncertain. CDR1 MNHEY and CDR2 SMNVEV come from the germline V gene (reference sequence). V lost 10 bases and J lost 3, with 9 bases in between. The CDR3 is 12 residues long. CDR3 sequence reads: CATRRYTGELFF. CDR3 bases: TGTGCCACTCGGCGGTACACCGGGGAGCTGTTTTTT.

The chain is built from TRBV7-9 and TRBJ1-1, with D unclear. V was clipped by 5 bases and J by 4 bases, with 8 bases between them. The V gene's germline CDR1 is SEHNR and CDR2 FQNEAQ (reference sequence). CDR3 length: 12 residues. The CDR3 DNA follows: TGTGCCAGCAGCCTCCCGGGCACTGAAGCTTTCTTT. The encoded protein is CASSLPGTEAFF. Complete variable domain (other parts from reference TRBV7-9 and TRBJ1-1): DTGVSQNPRHKITKRGQNVTFRCDPISEHNRLYWYRQTLGQGPEFLTYFQNEAQLEKSRLLSDRFSAERPKGSFSTLEIQRTEQGDSAMYLCASSLPGTEAFFGQGTRLTVV.

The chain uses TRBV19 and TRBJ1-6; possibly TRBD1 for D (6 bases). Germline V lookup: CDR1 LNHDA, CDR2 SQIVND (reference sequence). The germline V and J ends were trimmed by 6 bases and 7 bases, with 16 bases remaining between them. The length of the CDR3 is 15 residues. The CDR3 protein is CASRSAGERNSPLHF. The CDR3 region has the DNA TGTGCCAGTAGATCGGCAGGGGAAAGGAATTCACCCCTCCACTTT.

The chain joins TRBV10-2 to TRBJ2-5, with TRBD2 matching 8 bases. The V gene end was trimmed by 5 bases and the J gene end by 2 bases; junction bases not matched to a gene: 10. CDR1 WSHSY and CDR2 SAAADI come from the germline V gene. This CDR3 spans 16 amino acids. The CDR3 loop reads CASSPAPGGQQETQYF. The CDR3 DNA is TGCGCCAGCAGTCCGGCCCCGGGGGGGCAGCAAGAGACCCAGTACTTC.

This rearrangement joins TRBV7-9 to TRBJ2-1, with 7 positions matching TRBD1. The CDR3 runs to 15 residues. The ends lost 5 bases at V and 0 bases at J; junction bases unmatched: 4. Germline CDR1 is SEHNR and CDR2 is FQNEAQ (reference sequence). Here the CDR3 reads CASSQDRSSYNEQFF. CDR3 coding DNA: TGTGCCAGCAGCCAGGACAGGAGCTCCTACAATGAGCAGTTCTTC.

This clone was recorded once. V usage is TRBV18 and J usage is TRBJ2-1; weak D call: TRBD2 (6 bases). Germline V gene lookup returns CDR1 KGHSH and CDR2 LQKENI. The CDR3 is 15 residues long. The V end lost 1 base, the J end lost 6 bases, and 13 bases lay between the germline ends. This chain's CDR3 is CASSPRTGRSNEQFF. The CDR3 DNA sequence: TGTGCCAGCTCACCACGAACCGGGAGAAGCAATGAGCAGTTCTTC.

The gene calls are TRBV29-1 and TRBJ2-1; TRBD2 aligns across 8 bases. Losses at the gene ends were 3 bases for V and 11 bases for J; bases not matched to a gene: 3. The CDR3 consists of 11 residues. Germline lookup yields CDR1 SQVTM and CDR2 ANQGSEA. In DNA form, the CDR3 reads TGCAGCGTTGACAGCGGGGGCCAGCAGTTCTTC. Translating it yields CSVDSGGQQFF.

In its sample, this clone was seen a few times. The CDR3 spells CASSSPGSETQYF. The CDR3, as DNA: TGTGCCAGCAGCTCCCCCGGGAGCGAGACCCAGTACTTC. The chain is built from TRBV13 and TRBJ2-5, with a weak D call TRBD2 (6 bases). From germline, CDR1 is PRHDT and CDR2 FYEKMQ (reference sequence). V lost 4 bases, J lost 5 bases, and 11 bases lay in between. This CDR3 has 13 amino acids.